Presented here are 21 T cell receptor beta chains from one specimen sequenced in a study of cytomegalovirus exposure and HLA in healthy donors. The study ran its PCR with 60 Vbeta and 13 Jbeta primers. This table comes from immunoSEQ multiplex PCR, and its TCRdb copy is limited to in-frame clones, with some not included. In the table there are roughly 180,000 clones, 75% of which are singletons. The source material was PBMCs. These TCRs come from a female donor in good health and CMV-seronegative.

As DNA, the CDR3 is TGTGCCAGCAGCTGGGGGGGGACTAGCAATGAGCAGTTCTTC. Protein sequence: CASSWGGTSNEQFF. The chain combines TRBV5-4 with TRBJ2-1; 8 bases are shared with TRBD2. The CDR3 contains 14 residues. Trimming cost V 3 bases and J 6 bases; bases outside gene matches: 5. Germline loops: CDR1 SGHNT, CDR2 YYREEE (reference sequence).

The genes are TRBV19 and TRBJ1-2; D is possibly TRBD1 (6 bases). CDR3 length: 17 residues. V was trimmed by 4 bases and J by 1 base, leaving 19 bases between them. The V gene's germline CDR1 is LNHDA and CDR2 SQIVND (reference sequence). CDR3 residues: CASSTPGGTSLNYGYTF. The DNA of the CDR3 is TGTGCCAGTAGTACCCCCGGGGGGACATCTCTTAACTATGGCTACACCTTC.

This clone was detected only once. Additional DNA sequences in this sample encode the identical CDR3. The genes are TRBV7-2 and TRBJ2-7; D remains ambiguous. Germline CDR1 SGHTA, CDR2 FQGNSA. Deletions cut 5 bases from V and 0 bases from J, with 5 bases between. This CDR3 is built from 12 residues. The CDR3 nucleotides are TGTGCCAGCAGCCTCAGCTCCTACGAGCAGTACTTC. It is translated as CASSLSSYEQYF.

This rearrangement joins TRBV5-8 to TRBJ1-4; D perhaps matches TRBD1 (5 bases). The CDR3 consists of 14 residues. The germline V and J ends were trimmed by 1 base and 5 bases, with 9 bases remaining between them. Germline CDR1 is SGHTS and CDR2 is YDEGEE. DNA for the CDR3: TGTGCCAGCAGCTTGTTCAGGGCGAATGAAAAACTGTTTTTT. The encoded protein is CASSLFRANEKLFF.

This chain joins TRBV29-1 and TRBJ2-7; 8 bases map to TRBD1. Trimming took 7 bases from V and 3 from J; bases not matched to a gene: 8. Looked up from germline, CDR1 is SQVTM and CDR2 is ANQGSEA. The CDR3 runs 13 residues. The CDR3 is CSGRTGTGYEQYF. CDR3 DNA sequence: TGCAGCGGGCGGACAGGGACGGGCTACGAGCAGTACTTC.

The chain combines TRBV27 with TRBJ1-2; D gene unclear. The V gene's germline CDR1 is MNHEY and CDR2 SMNVEV (reference sequence). CDR3 size: 13 residues. V lost 6 bases and J lost 2, with 10 bases in between. DNA for the CDR3: TGTGCCAGCAGGATGACGGGGAACTATGGCTACACCTTC. As protein: CASRMTGNYGYTF.

V and J are TRBV6-1 and TRBJ1-5, with D possibly being TRBD1 (6 bases). Germline CDR1 and CDR2: MNHNS and SASEGT. There are 14 residues in the CDR3. Trimming removed 2 bases from V and 6 bases from J, with 11 bases in between. CDR3 amino acids: CASSEQGYSQPQHF. The CDR3 nucleotides are TGTGCCAGCAGTGAACAGGGGTATAGTCAGCCCCAGCATTTT.

The chain links TRBV5-1 to TRBJ1-3; possibly TRBD1 for D (6 bases). The V gene lost 1 base and the J gene lost 3 bases, with 14 bases spanning the gap. This CDR3 has 16 amino acids. Germline V gene lookup returns CDR1 SGHRS and CDR2 YFSETQ. Here the CDR3 DNA reads TGCGCCAGCAGCTTGAGAGGGGGGGTTGATGGAAACACCATATATTTT. Amino acids: CASSLRGGVDGNTIYF.

V is TRBV7-8 and J is TRBJ1-1, with 7 positions matching TRBD1. CDR1 SGHVS and CDR2 FQNEAQ come from the germline V gene. The V gene end was trimmed by 7 bases and the J gene end by 3 bases; junction bases not matched to a gene: 5. The CDR3 is made up of 13 amino acids. This CDR3 is CASTQGGYTEAFF. CDR3 nucleotide sequence: TGTGCCAGCACCCAGGGGGGTTACACTGAAGCTTTCTTT.

The V and J genes are TRBV6-6 and TRBJ1-5; 7 positions agree with TRBD1. CDR3 length: 15 residues. With 5 bases clipped from V and 2 bases from J, the junction kept 6 bases outside the gene matches. Germline assignment: CDR1 MNHNY and CDR2 SVGAGI (reference sequence). As DNA, the CDR3 is TGTGCCAGCAGTACAGGGGAGGAGGGCAATCAGCCCCAGCATTTT. It specifies CASSTGEEGNQPQHF.

V usage is TRBV19 and J usage is TRBJ2-1; 10 bases agree with TRBD2. CDR1 is LNHDA, CDR2 SQIVND, per germline (reference sequence). The ends lost 6 bases at V and 9 bases at J; junction bases unmatched: 14. The CDR3 has 16 amino acids. CDR3 nucleotides: TGTGCCAGTAGACTAGCGGGAAGAACCCTCACGTCTGAGCAGTTCTTC. Its protein is CASRLAGRTLTSEQFF.

The V call is TRBV20-1, the J call TRBJ1-2, with D tentatively TRBD1 (5 bases). There are 11 residues in the CDR3. The germline gives CDR1 DFQATT, CDR2 SNEGSKA (reference sequence). Trimming took 3 bases from V and 7 from J, leaving 9 bases between them. CDR3 sequence reads: CSARGGSGYTF. In nucleotides, the CDR3 is TGCAGTGCTAGGGGGGGGAGTGGCTACACCTTC.

The chain has TRBV5-1 and TRBJ2-3, with TRBD2 matching 8 bases. Losses at the gene ends were 5 bases for V and 4 bases for J; bases not matched to a gene: 12. This CDR3 comprises 16 residues. Germline loops: CDR1 SGHRS, CDR2 YFSETQ. The CDR3 DNA reads TGCGCCAGCAGTTCGCGGGCGGGGGGCGGTGCAGATACGCAGTATTTT. Translating it yields CASSSRAGGGADTQYF. Drawing the rest from reference TRBV5-1 and TRBJ2-3, the complete variable domain is KAGVTQTPRYLIKTRGQQVTLSCSPISGHRSVSWYQQTPGQGLQFLFEYFSETQRNKGNFPGRFSGRQFSNSRSEMNVSTLELGDSALYLCASSSRAGGGADTQYFGPGTRLTVL.

The chain uses TRBV4-2 and TRBJ2-4, with 8 bases aligning to TRBD2. The CDR3 runs to 18 residues. Germline V CDR1 and CDR2: LGHNA, YNFKEQ. V lost 6 bases, J lost 7 bases, and 20 bases stayed unmatched. Written as DNA, the CDR3 is TGTGCCAGCAGTCAGACTCTGGGAAGCGGGAGTGGTGGGAACATTCAGTACTTC. It encodes CASSQTLGSGSGGNIQYF.

The V call is TRBV5-4, the J call TRBJ2-1; a possible D gene is TRBD2 (6 bases). The V gene's germline CDR1 is SGHNT and CDR2 YYREEE (reference sequence). V was shortened by 0 bases and J by 5 bases, with 12 bases between the two germline ends. The CDR3 extends over 15 amino acids. Written as DNA, the CDR3 is TGTGCCAGCAGCTTGGCCGGGGACTTTAACAATGAGCAGTTCTTC. Translated: CASSLAGDFNNEQFF.

The chain carries TRBV18 and TRBJ1-1; 9 bases line up with TRBD1. Trimming cost V 3 bases and J 4 bases; bases outside gene matches: 6. Germline CDR1 and CDR2: KGHSH and LQKENI. There are 15 residues in the CDR3. DNA of the CDR3: TGTGCCAGCTCACCGGACAGGGGTTCTAGCACTGAAGCTTTCTTT. Translating it yields CASSPDRGSSTEAFF.

The genes are TRBV4-3 and TRBJ1-5; no reliable D call. The CDR3 contains 14 residues. V lost 0 bases and J lost 0, with 3 bases in between. Per the germline V gene, CDR1 is LGHNA and CDR2 is YSLEER. The chain's CDR3 is CASSQDYSNQPQHF. Here the CDR3 DNA reads TGCGCCAGCAGCCAAGACTATAGCAATCAGCCCCAGCATTTT.

V is TRBV11-2 and J is TRBJ2-7; D may be TRBD2 (5 bases). The V end lost 0 bases, the J end lost 3 bases, and 6 bases lay between the germline ends. Germline lookup yields CDR1 SGHAT and CDR2 FQNNGV. The CDR3 consists of 13 residues. This CDR3 is CASSLEGGYEQYF. CDR3 nucleotides: TGTGCCAGCAGCTTAGAAGGAGGCTACGAGCAGTACTTC.

V usage is TRBV29-1 and J usage is TRBJ2-2, with 7 nucleotides matching TRBD2. After removal of 7 bases from V and 4 bases from J, the junction contained 9 bases not matched to a gene. Germline lookup yields CDR1 SQVTM and CDR2 ANQGSEA. The CDR3 is 14 amino acids. As DNA, the CDR3 is TGCAGCGCCGGGGCGGGAGCGCTCACCGGGGAGCTGTTTTTT. Encoded protein: CSAGAGALTGELFF.

As DNA, the CDR3 is TGTGCCAGCAGGGAACGAGACAGAGCGGGGGCCCGCACAGATACGCAGTATTTT. Translated, it gives CASRERDRAGARTDTQYF. The V call is TRBV6-1, the J call TRBJ2-3; 8 bases agree with TRBD2. This CDR3 comprises 18 residues. Trimming took 6 bases from V and 1 from J; bases not matched to a gene: 15. From germline, CDR1 is MNHNS and CDR2 SASEGT.

This clone was seen only once. The gene calls are TRBV2 and TRBJ1-5; the D is unclear. The CDR3 is 15 residues long. The ends were cut back, 3 bases at V and 0 bases at J, with 9 bases in the middle. Germline V gene sequence: CDR1 SNHLY, CDR2 FYNNEI. As DNA, the CDR3 is TGTGCCAGCAGTGATCGTAGTCTTAGCAATCAGCCCCAGCATTTT. Amino acid sequence: CASSDRSLSNQPQHF.